Presented here are 10 T cell receptor beta chains from one specimen sequenced in a study of shared clonotypes between healthy human individuals. Here immunoSEQ multiplex PCR was the method, and the copy in TCRdb shows in-frame clones only, minus some. Of 2 million to 2.5 million clones detected, over 85% appear once; the ten largest clones hold roughly 0.39%. Sequencing input: naive CD4+ T cells from PBMCs. The subset: CD45RA+ positively selected. These receptors originate from a young man in good health. Some clones in this sample may be carry-over from other donors' samples.

This clone appeared a single time. This sample also contains other DNA sequences that code for the same CDR3. The chain links TRBV19 to TRBJ1-4; D unresolved. Deletions cut 3 bases from V and 2 bases from J, with 7 bases between. CDR3 length: 14 amino acids. CDR1 and CDR2 (germline): LNHDA, SQIVND (reference sequence). The CDR3 sequence: CASSIRATNEKLFF. As DNA, the CDR3 is TGTGCCAGTAGTATCCGGGCCACTAATGAAAAACTGTTTTTT.

CDR3 bases: TGTGCCAGCAGCGTAGGTCTAGCCTCCGGGGAGCAGTTCTTC. Its translation: CASSVGLASGEQFF. The chain links TRBV9 to TRBJ2-1, with D possibly matching TRBD2 (5 bases). Germline CDR1 reads SGDLS; CDR2 reads YYNGEE. The CDR3 consists of 14 residues. The ends were cut back, 0 bases at V and 10 bases at J, with 14 bases in the middle.

This rearrangement joins TRBV5-6 to TRBJ1-1; possibly TRBD1 for D (5 bases). The CDR3 extends over 15 amino acids. V lost 0 bases to trimming and J lost 3 bases, with 12 bases between them. Germline V gene sequence: CDR1 SGHDT, CDR2 YYEEEE. The CDR3 DNA is TGTGCCAGCAGCTTGGTAGGGGTTGTCGACACTGAAGCTTTCTTT. This codes for CASSLVGVVDTEAFF.

The V call is TRBV4-2, the J call TRBJ2-2; possibly TRBD2 for D (5 bases). Trimming left V 2 bases short and J 3 bases short, with 22 bases between. The CDR3 loop spans 19 amino acids. Looked up from germline, CDR1 is LGHNA and CDR2 is YNFKEQ. The CDR3 region is CASSQNPSPLRVYTGELFF. In DNA, the CDR3 is TGTGCCAGCAGCCAAAATCCGAGCCCTTTGCGGGTGTACACCGGGGAGCTGTTTTTT.

The genes are TRBV7-8 and TRBJ2-5, with 11 nucleotides matching TRBD2. The V and J ends lost 1 base and 6 bases, in that order; junction bases with no gene match: 7. This CDR3 has 16 amino acids. Per germline, CDR1 SGHVS and CDR2 FQNEAQ. The CDR3 DNA reads TGTGCCAGCAGCTTAGGGGGGCTAGCGGGAGGCCAGACCCAGTACTTC. This gives the protein CASSLGGLAGGQTQYF. Based on the CDR3 plus reference TRBV7-8 and TRBJ2-5, the full variable domain is GAGVSQSPRYKVAKRGQDVALRCDPISGHVSLFWYQQALGQGPEFLTYFQNEAQLDKSGLPSDRFFAERPEGSVSTLKIQRTQQEDSAVYLCASSLGGLAGGQTQYFGPGTRLLVL.

The chain carries TRBV2 and TRBJ1-2; TRBD1 matches at 7 bases. V was pared by 5 bases and J by 2 bases, with 8 bases of the junction left unmatched. The CDR3 contains 15 residues. Germline loops: CDR1 SNHLY, CDR2 FYNNEI. CDR3 nucleotides: TGTGCCAGCAGTTCTCGCTCGACAGGGAACTATGGCTACACCTTC. This gives the protein CASSSRSTGNYGYTF.

This clone was detected a few times. At one end the junction does not follow the germline gene, possibly because of a read error. This chain links TRBV10-3 with TRBJ2-7; D may be TRBD1 (5 bases). CDR1 is ENHRY, CDR2 SYGVKD, per germline. The CDR3 extends over 14 amino acids. The CDR3 region is CATSSTQGSYEQYF. The CDR3 DNA reads TGTGCCACCAGTTCCACCCAGGGTAGCTACGAGCAGTACTTC.

V gene TRBV28 combines with J gene TRBJ1-3; no clear D. The V and J ends lost 5 bases and 2 bases respectively, with 22 bases between them. The CDR3 consists of 18 residues. CDR1 is MDHEN and CDR2 is SYDVKM in the germline V gene. The CDR3 reads CASSRPVFRNEAGNTIYF. CDR3 nucleotides: TGTGCCAGCAGTCGACCTGTCTTCCGTAATGAGGCTGGAAACACCATATATTTT.

The V and J genes are TRBV19 and TRBJ1-2; D is ambiguous. Germline loops: CDR1 LNHDA, CDR2 SQIVND (reference sequence). The V gene lost 2 bases and the J gene lost 7 bases, with 17 bases spanning the gap. This CDR3 has 15 amino acids. In DNA form, the CDR3 reads TGTGCCAGTAGTATACTTCTTAGAACAGAAAGTGGCTACACCTTC. Protein: CASSILLRTESGYTF.

The genes are TRBV28 and TRBJ2-3; 8 positions agree with TRBD1. The CDR3 spans 15 residues. Losses at the gene ends were 4 bases for V and 1 base for J; bases not matched to a gene: 4. Germline V gene data show CDR1 as MDHEN and CDR2 as SYDVKM. The chain's CDR3 is CASSSSGQGTDTQYF. CDR3 DNA sequence: TGTGCCAGCAGTTCCTCGGGACAGGGCACAGATACGCAGTATTTT.